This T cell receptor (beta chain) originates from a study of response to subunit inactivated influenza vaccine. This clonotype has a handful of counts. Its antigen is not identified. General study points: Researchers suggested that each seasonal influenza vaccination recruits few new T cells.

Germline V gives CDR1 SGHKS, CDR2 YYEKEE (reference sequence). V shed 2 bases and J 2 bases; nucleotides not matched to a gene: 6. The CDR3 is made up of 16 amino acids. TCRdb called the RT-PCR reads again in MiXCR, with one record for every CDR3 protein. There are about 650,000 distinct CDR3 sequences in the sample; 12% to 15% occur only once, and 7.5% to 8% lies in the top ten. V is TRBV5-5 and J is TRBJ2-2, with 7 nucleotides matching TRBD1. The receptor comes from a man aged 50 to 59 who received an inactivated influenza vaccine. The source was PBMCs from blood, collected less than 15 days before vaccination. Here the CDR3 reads CASSLLDRINTGELFF. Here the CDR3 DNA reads TGTGCCAGCAGCTTATTGGACAGGATCAACACCGGGGAGCTGTTTTTT.